These 9 T cell receptor beta chains share one sample of origin, sequenced in a study of blood T cell repertoires in COVID-19. TCRdb's table, derived via immunoSEQ multiplex PCR, lists solely in-frame clones and lacks some. The sample includes some 200,000 clones, around 84% of them seen just once. Source material: peripheral blood. All receptors derive from a woman in her 70s with COVID-19, enrolled during active disease.

The chain employs TRBV1 and TRBJ2-7; the table's D call TRBD2 went unverified against the DNA. TRBV1 is a listed pseudogene. CDR3 length: 14 residues. The CDR3 here is CTSSGSGGLYEQYV. The CDR3, as DNA: TGCACCAGCAGTGGAAGCGGGGGACTTTACGAGCAGTACGTC.

This clone was found once. The chain is built from TRBV18 and TRBJ2-1; D might be TRBD1 (5 bases). Germline values: CDR1 KGHSH, CDR2 LQKENI. The V gene lost 3 bases and the J gene lost 9 bases, with 15 bases spanning the gap. CDR3 length: 14 residues. CDR3: CASSPLSRVGEQFF. Here the CDR3 DNA reads TGTGCCAGCTCACCTTTATCCAGGGTGGGTGAGCAGTTCTTC.

The chain is built from TRBV7-9 and TRBJ1-1; the D is unclear. The germline CDR1 and CDR2 sequences are SEHNR and FQNEAQ (reference sequence). The CDR3 is 13 residues long. V lost 4 bases to trimming and J lost 7 bases, with 13 bases between them. CDR3 sequence: CASSYREGNEAFF. Here the CDR3 DNA reads TGTGCCAGCAGCTATAGGGAGGGTAATGAAGCTTTCTTT.

CDR3 region: CASSERTGQKNSPLHF. The CDR3 bases are TGTGCCAGTAGTGAGCGGACGGGACAGAAAAATTCACCCCTCCACTTT. This chain connects TRBV19 to TRBJ1-6; 7 bases match TRBD1. Trimming cost V 5 bases and J 7 bases; bases outside gene matches: 11. The CDR3 has 16 residues. Germline V gene sequence: CDR1 LNHDA, CDR2 SQIVND (reference sequence). The full variable domain, its missing parts supplied by reference TRBV19 and TRBJ1-6, is DGGITQSPKYLFRKEGQNVTLSCEQNLNHDAMYWYRQDPGQGLRLIYYSQIVNDFQKGDIAEGYSVSREKKESFPLTVTSAQKNPTAFYLCASSERTGQKNSPLHFGNGTRLTVT.

This clone was seen only a few times. The V gene is TRBV2, the J gene TRBJ1-1; unclear D gene. Germline CDR1 and CDR2: SNHLY and FYNNEI. This CDR3 has 11 residues. Trimming removed 9 bases from V and 2 bases from J, with 7 bases in between. CDR3 coding DNA: TGTGCCAGGGAGATTAACACTGAAGCTTTCTTT. Its translation: CAREINTEAFF.

The chain uses TRBV7-2 and TRBJ2-3; tentative D call: TRBD2 (5 bases). Germline V gene lookup returns CDR1 SGHTA and CDR2 FQGNSA. CDR3 length: 16 amino acids. The V end was cut by 1 base, the J end by 2 bases, with 13 bases between. The CDR3 protein is CASSLDLARLTDTQYF. The CDR3 DNA reads as TGTGCCAGCAGCTTAGACCTAGCAAGGCTCACAGATACGCAGTATTTT. The whole variable domain, filled in from reference TRBV7-2 and TRBJ2-3, reads GAGVSQSPSNKVTEKGKDVELRCDPISGHTALYWYRQSLGQGLEFLIYFQGNSAPDKSGLPSDRFSAERTGGSVSTLTIQRTQQEDSAVYLCASSLDLARLTDTQYFGPGTRLTVL.

The sample holds one count of this clone. The chain is built from TRBV19 and TRBJ2-3; 7 bases fit TRBD1. After removal of 5 bases from V and 1 base from J, the junction contained 9 bases not matched to a gene. This CDR3 spans 16 amino acids. CDR1 and CDR2 (germline): LNHDA, SQIVND (reference sequence). CDR3 DNA: TGTGCCAGTAGTCGCTCCCATGGGACAGGCACAGATACGCAGTATTTT. Translating gives CASSRSHGTGTDTQYF.

The chain links TRBV19 to TRBJ2-7; 8 nucleotides line up with TRBD2. The CDR3 extends over 14 amino acids. Germline V gives CDR1 LNHDA, CDR2 SQIVND (reference sequence). With V trimmed by 1 base and J by 3 bases, 2 bases remained unmatched. The CDR3 region has the DNA TGTGCCAGTAGTATAGCCAGCGGGAGCTACGAGCAGTACTTC. This codes for CASSIASGSYEQYF.

The rearrangement links TRBV6-5 to TRBJ2-1, with a tentative D call TRBD2 (5 bases). Germline lookup yields CDR1 MNHEY and CDR2 SVGAGI. CDR3 length: 13 amino acids. V lost 6 bases and J 7 bases, leaving 13 bases between the germline ends. CDR3: CASSPTGKNEQFF. CDR3 coding DNA: TGTGCCAGCAGCCCAACGGGGAAAAATGAGCAGTTCTTC.